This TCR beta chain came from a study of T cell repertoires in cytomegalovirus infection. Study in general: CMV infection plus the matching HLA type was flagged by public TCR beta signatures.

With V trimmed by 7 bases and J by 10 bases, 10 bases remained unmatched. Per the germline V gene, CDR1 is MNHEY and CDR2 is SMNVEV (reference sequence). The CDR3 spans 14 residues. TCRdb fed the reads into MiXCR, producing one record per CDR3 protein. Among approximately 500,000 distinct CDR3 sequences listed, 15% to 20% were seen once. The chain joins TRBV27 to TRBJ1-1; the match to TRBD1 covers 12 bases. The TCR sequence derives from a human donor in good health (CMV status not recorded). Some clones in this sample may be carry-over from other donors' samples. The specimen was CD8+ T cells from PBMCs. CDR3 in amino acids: CASIRDRGHRVAFF. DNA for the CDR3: TGTGCCAGCATCCGGGACAGGGGGCACAGGGTAGCTTTCTTT.